This record looks at one TCR beta chain sequence and its context. Antigen: not known. The germline gives CDR1 MGHRA, CDR2 YSYEKL. This CDR3 region has 19 residues. The J segment lost 6 bases and the V segment lost 5 bases, leaving 22 bases of the junction unmatched. This entry is derived from a study of shared clonotypes between healthy human individuals. Study information: CD8 memory received one plate per donor, CD8 naive two, CD4 memory three and CD4 naive three.

Replicate PCRs from sorted subsets contained about 0.2 ug DNA, which is around 29,000 T cell genomes. TCRdb's copy holds only in-frame clones and misses some; the assay was immunoSEQ multiplex PCR. Here the sample spans around 700,000 clones, under 80% being singletons. The study, taken as a whole, reports: Sequencing depth was predicted to influence how clonotypes are shared among donors.

The gene calls are TRBV4-1 and TRBJ2-5, with TRBD2 matching 9 bases. The sequence came from a woman in her 30s in good health. Material: memory CD4+ T cells sorted from blood. Subset of the sample: CD45RA-negative fraction. The CDR3 loop is CASSYTSFMTSGPLQTQYF. The CDR3 region has the DNA TGCGCCAGCAGCTATACTTCATTTATGACTAGCGGACCCTTACAGACCCAGTACTTC.